The 7 T cell receptor beta chains below all came from one sample that was sequenced in a study of patients and donors after allogeneic stem cell transplantation. TCRdb ran MiXCR on the RT-PCR reads and lists one entry per CDR3 protein. The data show approximately 430,000 distinct CDR3 sequences, with 16% seen just once and less than 9.5% held by the top ten. Sequenced input: blood, either unsorted or a sorted T cell fraction (not recorded which). The receptor set was obtained from a human donor who was either an allogeneic HSCT recipient or a stem cell or donor lymphocyte infusion donor (not recorded which). It is not recorded whose cells these are; they may come from a transplant donor.

The chain has TRBV2 and TRBJ2-3, with TRBD2 matching 8 bases. There are 14 residues in the CDR3. Germline CDR1 SNHLY, CDR2 FYNNEI. The ends lost 3 bases at V and 2 bases at J; junction bases unmatched: 1. CDR3 nucleotide sequence: TGTGCCAGCAGTGACGGGGGGGACACAGATACGCAGTATTTT. Its translation is CASSDGGDTDTQYF.

This clonotype has more than one count but fewer than ten. The chain has TRBV6-1 and TRBJ1-2; TRBD1 might be the D (6 bases). The CDR3 totals 15 residues. Trimming left V 4 bases short and J 4 bases short, with 16 bases between. The V gene's germline CDR1 is MNHNS and CDR2 SASEGT. DNA of the CDR3: TGTGCCAGCAGTGGCCGGGGGCTAACTTCCTATGGCTACACCTTC. This translates into CASSGRGLTSYGYTF.

The chain recombines TRBV24-1 with TRBJ1-1, with a weak D call TRBD1 (6 bases). The CDR3 extends over 13 amino acids. Trimming left V 0 bases short and J 8 bases short, with 9 bases between. In germline, CDR1 is KGHDR, CDR2 SFDVKD. The CDR3: CATSDLPGAEAFF. In nucleotides, the CDR3 is TGTGCCACCAGTGATTTGCCGGGGGCCGAAGCTTTCTTT.

This clonotype was seen a few times. J is TRBJ2-7 and V is TRBV4-2; TRBD1 might be the D (7 bases). The V end was cut by 2 bases, the J end by 3 bases, with 14 bases between. Germline V gives CDR1 LGHNA, CDR2 YNFKEQ. The CDR3 totals 15 residues. CDR3 region: CASSQQGGGFYEQYF. As DNA, the CDR3 is TGTGCCAGCAGCCAACAAGGAGGGGGCTTCTACGAGCAGTACTTC.

This chain links TRBV27 with TRBJ2-3; tentatively, D is TRBD2 (6 bases). The germline V gene encodes CDR1 MNHEY and CDR2 SMNVEV (reference sequence). V shed 0 bases and J shed 0 bases, with 13 bases lying between them. The CDR3 length is 17 residues. The CDR3 region is CASSLSGEASSTDTQYF. The CDR3 coding sequence is TGTGCCAGCAGTTTATCTGGGGAGGCCTCTAGCACAGATACGCAGTATTTT.

The chain couples TRBV30 to TRBJ2-1; D not resolved. The CDR3 spans 11 residues. Germline-derived CDR1 and CDR2 are GTSNPN and SVGIG (reference sequence). V shed 3 bases and J shed 5 bases, with 5 bases lying between them. In DNA form, the CDR3 reads TGTGCCTGGAGGCAGCACAATGAGCAGTTCTTC. Its translation: CAWRQHNEQFF.

The chain links TRBV5-1 to TRBJ1-4; no clear D. Germline CDR1 and CDR2: SGHRS and YFSETQ. The V end lost 0 bases, the J end lost 9 bases, and 18 bases lay between the germline ends. The CDR3 totals 16 residues. The CDR3 sequence is CASSLAPGGKEKKLFF. As DNA, the CDR3 is TGCGCCAGCAGCTTGGCCCCGGGAGGGAAGGAAAAAAAACTGTTTTTT.